Below, 19 T cell receptor beta chains from the same sample are listed, as sequenced in a study of memory CD4+ T cells and cytomegalovirus serostatus (dated by TCRdb to the late 2010s). Libraries were made using the immunoSEQ multiplex PCR assay. As stored in TCRdb, this immuneACCESS dataset retains in-frame rearrangements with V and J assigned. A fraction of the clones does not appear; measured against another copy, unresolved V genes explain less than half of the discrepancy, and the remainder lacks a known reason. The sample table lists tens of thousands of clones, roughly three quarters of them with a count of one. The top ten constitute approximately 0.8% of the sample. A FACSAria II was used to sort memory CD4+ T cells, defined as single viable CD3+CD4+CD8-CD45RO+ cells. The specimen was memory CD4+ T cells from blood. Receptor source: an adult in good health and CMV-seronegative.

The genes are TRBV6-5 and TRBJ2-7; 9 bases map to TRBD2. The CDR3 totals 15 residues. Germline V gene lookup returns CDR1 MNHEY and CDR2 SVGAGI. V was clipped by 0 bases and J by 3 bases; unmatched bases: 3. The CDR3 DNA is TGTGCCAGCAGTTACTCTAGCGGGGGACTCTACGAGCAGTACTTC. This sequence encodes CASSYSSGGLYEQYF.

The chain carries TRBV18 and TRBJ2-2; no firm D call. Looked up from germline, CDR1 is KGHSH and CDR2 is LQKENI. This CDR3 spans 13 amino acids. V was shortened by 0 bases and J by 10 bases, with 9 bases between the two germline ends. The CDR3 DNA reads TGTGCCAGCTCACCACCGGCGTTTCCGGAGCTGTTTTTT. It translates to CASSPPAFPELFF. The full variable domain, with the rest looked up from reference TRBV18 and TRBJ2-2, is NAGVMQNPRHLVRRRGQEARLRCSPMKGHSHVYWYRQLPEEGLKFMVYLQKENIIDESGMPKERFSAEFPKEGPSILRIQQVVRGDSAAYFCASSPPAFPELFFGEGSRLTVL.

Worth noting for this clone: The sample carries other DNA sequences with the same CDR3. The chain recombines TRBV5-5 with TRBJ1-1; D might be TRBD1 (5 bases). This CDR3 spans 13 amino acids. V shed 2 bases and J shed 1 base, with 6 bases lying between them. From germline, CDR1 is SGHKS and CDR2 YYEKEE (reference sequence). CDR3 nucleotides: TGTGCCAGCAGCTTAACAGGGAACACTGAAGCTTTCTTT. It is translated as CASSLTGNTEAFF.

The chain combines TRBV20-1 with TRBJ2-1; possibly TRBD1 for D (6 bases). Germline V gene data show CDR1 as DFQATT and CDR2 as SNEGSKA (reference sequence). V lost 6 bases, J lost 6 bases, and 9 bases lay in between. CDR3 length: 11 amino acids. The CDR3 region is CSAGQRNEQFF. CDR3 nucleotides: TGCAGTGCAGGACAGCGCAATGAGCAGTTCTTC.

The genes are TRBV2 and TRBJ1-6; perhaps TRBD1 as D (5 bases). There are 14 residues in the CDR3. Germline V gene data show CDR1 as SNHLY and CDR2 as FYNNEI. V was pared by 6 bases and J by 14 bases, with 20 bases between. In nucleotides, the CDR3 is TGTGCCAGCAGATTGGGCAGGGTGGGGTCATCCCTCCACTTT. Amino acid sequence: CASRLGRVGSSLHF.

The chain joins TRBV7-2 to TRBJ1-2; maybe TRBD1 (6 bases). CDR1 and CDR2 (germline): SGHTA, FQGNSA. Deletions cut 6 bases from V and 3 bases from J, with 8 bases between. This CDR3 region has 12 residues. CDR3 bases: TGTGCCAGCAGGCGACAGGACTATGGCTACACCTTC. Translating gives CASRRQDYGYTF.

V gene TRBV11-2 combines with J gene TRBJ2-3; 11 bases map to TRBD2. The J segment lost 2 bases and the V segment lost 5 bases, leaving 9 bases of the junction unmatched. This CDR3 comprises 17 residues. The germline V gene has CDR1 SGHAT and CDR2 FQNNGV. This CDR3 reads CASSPYRLAGNTDTQYF. CDR3 nucleotides: TGTGCCAGCAGCCCTTACAGACTAGCGGGGAACACAGATACGCAGTATTTT.

The V and J genes are TRBV7-2 and TRBJ1-2, with unresolved D. CDR3 size: 13 residues. Trimming removed 4 bases from V and 1 base from J, with 7 bases in between. CDR1 and CDR2 (germline): SGHTA, FQGNSA. The CDR3 sequence is CASSSGSNYGYTF. The DNA of the CDR3 is TGTGCCAGCAGCTCCGGGAGTAACTATGGCTACACCTTC.

This chain joins TRBV6-6 and TRBJ2-3; 10 bases are shared with TRBD1. Germline V gene lookup returns CDR1 MNHNY and CDR2 SVGAGI (reference sequence). The J segment lost 2 bases and the V segment lost 4 bases, leaving 3 bases of the junction unmatched. The CDR3 spans 15 residues. The CDR3 DNA reads as TGTGCCAGCAGTTGGGGACAGGGGACCACAGATACGCAGTATTTT. Amino acid sequence: CASSWGQGTTDTQYF.

The table lists this clone with a count of one. The chain employs TRBV5-1 and TRBJ2-3, with D possibly matching TRBD1 (5 bases). The V end was cut by 3 bases, the J end by 6 bases, with 20 bases between. From germline, CDR1 is SGHRS and CDR2 YFSETQ. This CDR3 contains 16 residues. The CDR3 sequence: CASSSGHLLGMDTQYF. The CDR3 DNA sequence: TGCGCCAGCAGCTCTGGACATCTCTTAGGTATGGATACGCAGTATTTT.

V and J are TRBV18 and TRBJ2-5, with D unclear. With 2 bases removed from V and 5 bases from J, the gap between germline ends came to 9 bases. Per germline, CDR1 KGHSH and CDR2 LQKENI. The CDR3 is 13 residues long. This CDR3 reads CASSPGLGETQYF. The CDR3 bases are TGTGCCAGCTCACCAGGGCTGGGGGAGACCCAGTACTTC.

V gene TRBV7-2 combines with J gene TRBJ2-5, with D possibly TRBD1 on 5 matching bases. This CDR3 spans 13 amino acids. The ends were cut back, 7 bases at V and 4 bases at J, with 13 bases in the middle. Per germline, CDR1 SGHTA and CDR2 FQGNSA. The CDR3 spells CASTGHSVETQYF. The CDR3 DNA is TGTGCCAGCACCGGACATTCGGTAGAGACCCAGTACTTC.

This chain links TRBV18 with TRBJ1-2, with 9 bases identical to TRBD1. With 2 bases clipped from V and 5 bases from J, the junction kept 9 bases outside the gene matches. Germline values: CDR1 KGHSH, CDR2 LQKENI. CDR3 length: 16 residues. The CDR3 DNA reads TGTGCCAGCTCACCAATAGAGGGACAGGGATCATATGGCTACACCTTC. Amino acids: CASSPIEGQGSYGYTF.

V usage is TRBV13 and J usage is TRBJ2-7, with TRBD1 as a possible D gene (5 bases). Trimming cost V 6 bases and J 2 bases, with 14 bases left between them. The CDR3 extends over 14 amino acids. The germline V gene encodes CDR1 PRHDT and CDR2 FYEKMQ (reference sequence). The CDR3 region is CASRTSGLAYEQYF. Here the CDR3 DNA reads TGTGCCAGCAGGACCTCAGGGTTGGCCTACGAGCAGTACTTC.

The J gene is TRBJ1-5, the V gene TRBV7-8; D remains ambiguous. Germline lookup yields CDR1 SGHVS and CDR2 FQNEAQ. Trimming removed 4 bases from V and 5 bases from J, with 15 bases in between. The CDR3 covers 15 residues. The CDR3 region has the DNA TGTGCCAGCAGCTCCACGGCCGGGAGGCATCAGCCCCAGCATTTT. This gives the protein CASSSTAGRHQPQHF.

The chain uses TRBV5-8 and TRBJ2-1; tentatively, D is TRBD2 (6 bases). The germline V and J ends were trimmed by 3 bases and 3 bases, with 16 bases remaining between them. This CDR3 is 16 amino acids long. Per the germline V gene, CDR1 is SGHTS and CDR2 is YDEGEE. The DNA of the CDR3 is TGTGCCAGCAGCTGGGATGGGCGGAGGGGCTACAATGAGCAGTTCTTC. This sequence encodes CASSWDGRRGYNEQFF.

This chain uses TRBV29-1 with TRBJ2-1; D not certain. Trimming took off 6 bases at V and 9 bases at J, with 12 bases between the two ends. The CDR3 is made up of 11 amino acids. From germline, CDR1 is SQVTM and CDR2 ANQGSEA. The CDR3 protein is CSVNLRGEQFF. In nucleotides, the CDR3 is TGCAGCGTGAATCTTCGCGGTGAGCAGTTCTTC.

This chain connects TRBV2 to TRBJ1-4; a weak D match, TRBD1 (5 bases). Looked up from germline, CDR1 is SNHLY and CDR2 is FYNNEI. The V end lost 6 bases, the J end lost 11 bases, and 13 bases lay between the germline ends. The length of the CDR3 is 12 residues. Written as DNA, the CDR3 is TGTGCCAGCAGAAGGGGTATTGAGAAACTGTTTTTT. Residues: CASRRGIEKLFF. The full variable domain, in which reference TRBV2 and TRBJ1-4 provide the parts outside the CDR3, is EPEVTQTPSHQVTQMGQEVILRCVPISNHLYFYWYRQILGQKVEFLVSFYNNEISEKSEIFDDQFSVERPDGSNFTLKIRSTKLEDSAMYFCASRRGIEKLFFGSGTQLSVL.

The chain couples TRBV11-2 to TRBJ2-5; 12 bases are shared with TRBD2. The CDR3 is 17 amino acids. Germline values: CDR1 SGHAT, CDR2 FQNNGV. Losses at the gene ends were 1 base for V and 5 bases for J; bases not matched to a gene: 8. CDR3: CASSLGRLAGEGETQYF. The CDR3 DNA follows: TGTGCCAGCAGCTTAGGGAGACTAGCGGGGGAGGGTGAGACCCAGTACTTC.